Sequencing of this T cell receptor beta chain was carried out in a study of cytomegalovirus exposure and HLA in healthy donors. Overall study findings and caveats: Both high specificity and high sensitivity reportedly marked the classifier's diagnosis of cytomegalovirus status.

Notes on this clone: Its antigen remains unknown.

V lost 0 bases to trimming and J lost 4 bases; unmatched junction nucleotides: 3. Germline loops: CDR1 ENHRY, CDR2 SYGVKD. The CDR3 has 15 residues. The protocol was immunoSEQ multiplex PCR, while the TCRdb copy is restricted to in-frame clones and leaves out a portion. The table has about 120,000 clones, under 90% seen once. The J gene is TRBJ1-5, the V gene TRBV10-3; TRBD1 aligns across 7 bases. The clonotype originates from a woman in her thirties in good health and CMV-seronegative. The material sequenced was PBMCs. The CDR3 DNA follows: TGTGCCATCAGTGAGTCGACAGGGCAGAATCAGCCCCAGCATTTT. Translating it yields CAISESTGQNQPQHF.